The 30 T cell receptor beta chains presented below share a single source sample, sequenced in a study of cytomegalovirus exposure and HLA in healthy donors. Data came from immunoSEQ multiplex PCR; TCRdb stores just in-frame clones and leaves some out. The sample gives approximately 160,000 clones, roughly nine tenths of which show up once; more than 2.5% is in the top ten. Sequencing input: PBMCs. The receptors were gathered from a woman younger than 35 in good health and CMV-seropositive.

The V call is TRBV5-6, the J call TRBJ2-2; unclear D gene. Per germline, CDR1 SGHDT and CDR2 YYEEEE. The CDR3 has 16 amino acids. V was trimmed by 2 bases and J by 2 bases, leaving 13 bases between them. This CDR3 reads CASSLISQDNTGELFF. CDR3 in DNA: TGTGCCAGCAGCTTAATTTCTCAGGATAACACCGGGGAGCTGTTTTTT. The full variable domain, in which reference TRBV5-6 and TRBJ2-2 provide the parts outside the CDR3, is DAGVTQSPTHLIKTRGQQVTLRCSPKSGHDTVSWYQQALGQGPQFIFQYYEEEERQRGNFPDRFSGHQFPNYSSELNVNALLLGDSALYLCASSLISQDNTGELFFGEGSRLTVL.

V usage is TRBV12-5 and J usage is TRBJ1-2, with D perhaps matching TRBD1 (6 bases). Germline V CDR1 and CDR2: LGHNT, FRNRAP. The CDR3 consists of 14 residues. Between the trimmed V and J ends, which lost 1 base and 3 bases, there was a span of 9 bases. The CDR3 bases are TGTGCTAGTGGTTTGGGGGGGCGCGACTATGGCTACACCTTC. Encoded protein: CASGLGGRDYGYTF.

This rearrangement joins TRBV2 to TRBJ2-7, with D possibly matching TRBD2 (7 bases). The germline gives CDR1 SNHLY, CDR2 FYNNEI. The CDR3 runs 15 residues. V lost 3 bases to trimming and J lost 2 bases, with 14 bases between them. CDR3 in DNA: TGTGCCAGCAGTGACCAACGGGGGGCGGCCTACGAGCAGTACTTC. Its translation: CASSDQRGAAYEQYF.

A single count supports this clone. This chain connects TRBV5-1 to TRBJ2-7; D might be TRBD2 (5 bases). V was pared by 1 base and J by 1 base, with 9 bases between. Per the germline V gene, CDR1 is SGHRS and CDR2 is YFSETQ. The CDR3 totals 14 residues. The CDR3 nucleotides are TGCGCCAGCAGCTTGTTTAGCGCGTCCTACGAGCAGTACTTC. Amino acid sequence: CASSLFSASYEQYF. The complete variable domain, with remaining parts taken from reference TRBV5-1 and TRBJ2-7, reads KAGVTQTPRYLIKTRGQQVTLSCSPISGHRSVSWYQQTPGQGLQFLFEYFSETQRNKGNFPGRFSGRQFSNSRSEMNVSTLELGDSALYLCASSLFSASYEQYFGPGTRLTVT.

The CDR3 protein is CASSQVYYGNTEAFF. The CDR3 DNA follows: TGCGCCAGCAGCCAGGTCTATTATGGGAACACTGAAGCTTTCTTT. The V and J genes are TRBV4-1 and TRBJ1-1; the D is unclear. The ends were cut back, 3 bases at V and 1 base at J, with 12 bases in the middle. This CDR3 contains 15 residues. Germline V gene data show CDR1 as MGHRA and CDR2 as YSYEKL.

The count of this clone is one. The chain links TRBV18 to TRBJ2-2; 9 nucleotides agree with TRBD2. Germline loops: CDR1 KGHSH, CDR2 LQKENI. V trimming: 3 bases; J trimming: 5 bases; junction bases outside the gene matches: 7. The CDR3 loop spans 16 amino acids. As DNA, the CDR3 is TGTGCCAGCTCACCTCTCGTAGCGGGAGAAACCGGGGAGCTGTTTTTT. Translated: CASSPLVAGETGELFF.

The rearrangement joins TRBV7-2 to TRBJ1-5, with 7 bases lining up with TRBD1. With V trimmed by 1 base and J by 3 bases, 3 bases remained unmatched. Germline V CDR1 and CDR2: SGHTA, FQGNSA. The CDR3 runs to 15 residues. The CDR3 reads CASSLETGLNQPQHF. CDR3 sequence (DNA): TGTGCCAGCAGCTTAGAGACAGGGCTCAATCAGCCCCAGCATTTT.

This chain connects TRBV11-2 to TRBJ2-1, with TRBD2 identical over 10 bases. This CDR3 has 15 residues. The junction had 11 bases not matched to a gene; V was cut back by 7 bases and J by 8 bases. The germline V gene encodes CDR1 SGHAT and CDR2 FQNNGV. CDR3 protein: CASTPGLAGVDEQFF. The CDR3 region has the DNA TGTGCCAGCACCCCGGGGCTAGCGGGAGTGGATGAGCAGTTCTTC.

A single count supports this clone. The chain joins TRBV4-2 to TRBJ1-6; 9 bases map to TRBD1. The V and J ends lost 2 bases and 7 bases, in that order; junction bases with no gene match: 6. This CDR3 comprises 16 residues. CDR1 is LGHNA and CDR2 is YNFKEQ in the germline V gene. CDR3 region: CASSQKGGTGNSPLHF. As DNA, the CDR3 is TGTGCCAGCAGCCAAAAGGGGGGGACAGGGAATTCACCCCTCCACTTT.

Of note for this clone: This sample includes further DNA sequences coding for the same CDR3. V and J are TRBV5-1 and TRBJ2-7; D call uncertain. The CDR3 contains 14 residues. Germline V gene sequence: CDR1 SGHRS, CDR2 YFSETQ. V lost 0 bases and J lost 2, with 9 bases in between. The CDR3 coding sequence is TGCGCCAGCAGCTTGGTCGTCAGTCCCTACGAGCAGTACTTC. It yields the protein CASSLVVSPYEQYF.

V gene TRBV4-3 combines with J gene TRBJ2-1, with D maybe TRBD2 (6 bases). The CDR3 spans 18 residues. The germline CDR1 and CDR2 sequences are LGHNA and YSLEER. The V and J ends lost 0 bases and 6 bases respectively, with 21 bases between them. CDR3: CASSQDRGARVGGNEQFF. The CDR3 DNA reads as TGCGCCAGCAGCCAAGATCGAGGAGCTAGGGTGGGGGGCAATGAGCAGTTCTTC.

The chain links TRBV29-1 to TRBJ2-1; the match to TRBD2 covers 8 bases. The CDR3 is made up of 15 amino acids. The germline CDR1 and CDR2 sequences are SQVTM and ANQGSEA. V lost 7 bases to trimming and J lost 1 base; unmatched junction nucleotides: 9. CDR3 amino acids: CSASPGTRSYNEQFF. DNA of the CDR3: TGCAGCGCTTCACCCGGGACTAGATCCTACAATGAGCAGTTCTTC.

The chain carries TRBV7-2 and TRBJ1-2; the match to TRBD1 covers 7 bases. The J segment lost 2 bases and the V segment lost 6 bases, leaving 6 bases of the junction unmatched. CDR1 and CDR2 (germline): SGHTA, FQGNSA. This CDR3 has 14 residues. CDR3 in amino acids: CASSPMTGNYGYTF. The CDR3 DNA reads as TGTGCCAGCAGTCCTATGACAGGGAACTATGGCTACACCTTC.

The CDR3 protein is CAWSVHETGAQPQHF. CDR3 DNA: TGTGCCTGGAGTGTACACGAGACAGGGGCCCAGCCCCAGCATTTT. This chain links TRBV30 with TRBJ1-5, with 8 positions matching TRBD1. After removal of 0 bases from V and 7 bases from J, the junction contained 8 bases not matched to a gene. Germline V lookup: CDR1 GTSNPN, CDR2 SVGIG (reference sequence). The CDR3 consists of 15 residues.

The chain uses TRBV6-1 and TRBJ2-1; 7 positions agree with TRBD2. V lost 7 bases and J lost 0; bases outside the gene matches: 9. From germline, CDR1 is MNHNS and CDR2 SASEGT. This CDR3 contains 16 residues. For the CDR3, the DNA is TGTGCCAGCACTGTAGCGGGTGACTACTCCTACAATGAGCAGTTCTTC. Translating it yields CASTVAGDYSYNEQFF.

V and J are TRBV29-1 and TRBJ2-7; TRBD2 agrees at 12 bases. Germline CDR1 SQVTM, CDR2 ANQGSEA. This CDR3 has 14 residues. With V trimmed by 5 bases and J by 9 bases, 11 bases remained unmatched. This CDR3 reads CSVPPGLAGLRQYF. CDR3 DNA sequence: TGCAGCGTTCCCCCGGGACTAGCGGGTCTGCGGCAGTACTTC.

The chain is built from TRBV19 and TRBJ2-5, with 12 bases aligning to TRBD2. This CDR3 region has 16 residues. Germline CDR1 reads LNHDA; CDR2 reads SQIVND (reference sequence). V lost 5 bases, J lost 1 base, and 5 bases stayed unmatched. The CDR3 region is CASSSRLAGVQETQYF. The DNA of the CDR3 is TGTGCCAGTAGTTCCCGACTAGCGGGAGTCCAAGAGACCCAGTACTTC.

The chain couples TRBV7-2 to TRBJ2-3, with 11 bases that match TRBD2. The germline gives CDR1 SGHTA, CDR2 FQGNSA. J gave up 7 bases and V 3 bases, and 9 bases lay outside the gene matches. This CDR3 spans 16 amino acids. The CDR3 bases are TGTGCCAGCAGCTTCACTAGCGGGGGAGGGCAAAATACGCAGTATTTT. Amino acids: CASSFTSGGGQNTQYF.

The J gene is TRBJ2-3, the V gene TRBV28, with 7 bases aligning to TRBD2. Germline CDR1 and CDR2: MDHEN and SYDVKM. J was trimmed by 4 bases and V by 5 bases; bases with no gene match: 9. The CDR3 is made up of 15 amino acids. The CDR3 loop reads CASSVQAGPADTQYF. CDR3 sequence (DNA): TGTGCCAGCAGTGTCCAAGCGGGGCCGGCAGATACGCAGTATTTT.

The genes are TRBV10-3 and TRBJ1-2; TRBD1 matches 7 bases. The CDR3 has 17 residues. CDR1 is ENHRY, CDR2 SYGVKD, per germline. The ends lost 3 bases at V and 0 bases at J; junction bases unmatched: 10. This chain's CDR3 is CAISDGGRGATNYGYTF. In DNA form, the CDR3 reads TGTGCCATCAGTGATGGGGGCAGGGGGGCTACTAACTATGGCTACACCTTC.

At least ten counts were recorded for this clone. This chain uses TRBV28 with TRBJ2-7; D is perhaps TRBD1 (6 bases). Trimming took off 11 bases at V and 4 bases at J, with 21 bases between the two ends. This CDR3 has 14 residues. The V gene's germline CDR1 is MDHEN and CDR2 SYDVKM. The CDR3 reads CACTNRAGLYEQYF. The CDR3 DNA is TGTGCCTGCACGAACAGGGCAGGGTTGTACGAGCAGTACTTC.

V usage is TRBV5-6 and J usage is TRBJ2-7, with D tentatively TRBD2 (5 bases). The V gene lost 4 bases and the J gene lost 0 bases, with 14 bases spanning the gap. This CDR3 is 15 amino acids long. The germline V gene has CDR1 SGHDT and CDR2 YYEEEE. CDR3 protein: CASSPRRGSSYEQYF. CDR3 coding DNA: TGTGCCAGCAGCCCAAGACGGGGAAGCTCCTACGAGCAGTACTTC.

The genes are TRBV6-5 and TRBJ2-7; maybe TRBD1 (6 bases). Germline V gives CDR1 MNHEY, CDR2 SVGAGI. V was shortened by 2 bases and J by 6 bases, with 8 bases between the two germline ends. This CDR3 comprises 12 residues. CDR3 sequence (DNA): TGTGCCAGCAGTTACGTCAGGGGCGAGCAGTACTTC. Amino acid sequence: CASSYVRGEQYF.

The chain employs TRBV5-8 and TRBJ1-1; TRBD1 matches at 7 bases. The germline gives CDR1 SGHTS, CDR2 YDEGEE. The CDR3 has 13 amino acids. Trimming removed 4 bases from V and 7 bases from J; junction bases left unmatched: 7. The CDR3: CASSPDRVGEAFF. The CDR3 bases are TGTGCCAGCAGCCCTGACAGGGTAGGTGAAGCTTTCTTT.

This chain uses TRBV5-1 with TRBJ2-1; 9 positions match TRBD2. The J segment lost 4 bases and the V segment lost 0 bases, leaving 2 bases of the junction unmatched. Germline V gene lookup returns CDR1 SGHRS and CDR2 YFSETQ. This CDR3 region has 15 residues. The CDR3 sequence: CASSLGAGGYNEQFF. CDR3 bases: TGCGCCAGCAGCTTGGGAGCGGGGGGATACAATGAGCAGTTCTTC. The full variable domain, in which reference TRBV5-1 and TRBJ2-1 provide the parts outside the CDR3, is KAGVTQTPRYLIKTRGQQVTLSCSPISGHRSVSWYQQTPGQGLQFLFEYFSETQRNKGNFPGRFSGRQFSNSRSEMNVSTLELGDSALYLCASSLGAGGYNEQFFGPGTRLTVL.

The chain carries TRBV27 and TRBJ2-7; TRBD1 aligns across 8 bases. The CDR3 consists of 15 residues. CDR1 is MNHEY, CDR2 SMNVEV, per germline (reference sequence). V shed 3 bases, J shed 5 bases, and the junction held 9 bases outside the gene matches. As DNA, the CDR3 is TGTGCCAGCAGTTTCTCAGGGGGCCCAGGTGACGAGCAGTACTTC. This codes for CASSFSGGPGDEQYF.

The chain couples TRBV18 to TRBJ2-7; 9 nucleotides align to TRBD1. CDR1 is KGHSH, CDR2 LQKENI, per germline. The CDR3 has 16 amino acids. V lost 5 bases, J lost 2 bases, and 10 bases stayed unmatched. CDR3 DNA sequence: TGTGCCAGCTCAAACCCCCGGACAGGGGACCCCTACGAGCAGTACTTC. Amino acid sequence: CASSNPRTGDPYEQYF. The whole variable domain, filled in from reference TRBV18 and TRBJ2-7, reads NAGVMQNPRHLVRRRGQEARLRCSPMKGHSHVYWYRQLPEEGLKFMVYLQKENIIDESGMPKERFSAEFPKEGPSILRIQQVVRGDSAAYFCASSNPRTGDPYEQYFGPGTRLTVT.

The V gene is TRBV2, the J gene TRBJ2-3, with D possibly being TRBD2 (6 bases). The CDR3 totals 14 residues. Germline V gene data show CDR1 as SNHLY and CDR2 as FYNNEI. The ends were cut back, 7 bases at V and 6 bases at J, with 17 bases in the middle. CDR3 residues: CASIGGATVDTQYF. In nucleotides, the CDR3 is TGTGCCAGCATAGGCGGGGCTACTGTGGATACGCAGTATTTT.

The chain couples TRBV28 to TRBJ1-5; the D gene is possibly TRBD1 (5 bases). Trimming removed 5 bases at V and 6 bases at J, with 17 bases between. The germline V gene encodes CDR1 MDHEN and CDR2 SYDVKM. CDR3 length: 15 amino acids. For the CDR3, the DNA is TGTGCCAGCAGTCCGGCGGGGGGTCTAGGTCAGCCCCAGCATTTT. Residues: CASSPAGGLGQPQHF.

The chain combines TRBV9 with TRBJ2-1; 7 positions match TRBD2. V gave up 0 bases and J gave up 3 bases; unmatched junction bases: 6. CDR3 size: 16 residues. CDR1 SGDLS and CDR2 YYNGEE come from the germline V gene. CDR3 protein: CASSVATAGRYNEQFF. In nucleotides, the CDR3 is TGTGCCAGCAGCGTAGCTACAGCGGGACGCTACAATGAGCAGTTCTTC.